This record covers a single T cell receptor beta chain. What it binds is not known. Other DNA sequences within the sample encode an identical CDR3. Germline CDR1 and CDR2: LNHNV and YYDKDF (reference sequence). Trimming shortened V by 0 bases and J by 4 bases, and 9 bases separated the two germline ends. The CDR3 runs 14 residues. This specimen comes from a study of cytomegalovirus exposure and HLA in healthy donors. Study-wide results and caveats: An apparent linkage of common viral pathogens to several of the most significant clusters emerged in a later analysis. The study reported that TCR beta sequences accurately predicted HLA-A and HLA-B alleles in most subjects.

The PCR ran on 60 Vbeta and 13 Jbeta primers. Produced via immunoSEQ multiplex PCR; TCRdb's table is partial and in-frame only. The top ten hold over 6% of the sample, which has 150,000 or so clones, around 75% seen once. V gene TRBV15 combines with J gene TRBJ1-2; no definite D call. Sequencing was done on a sample of PBMCs. This receptor was obtained from a man aged 25-40 years in good health and CMV-seropositive. The CDR3 loop is CATSRDRGSYGYTF. DNA for the CDR3: TGTGCCACCAGCAGAGATCGAGGGTCCTATGGCTACACCTTC.